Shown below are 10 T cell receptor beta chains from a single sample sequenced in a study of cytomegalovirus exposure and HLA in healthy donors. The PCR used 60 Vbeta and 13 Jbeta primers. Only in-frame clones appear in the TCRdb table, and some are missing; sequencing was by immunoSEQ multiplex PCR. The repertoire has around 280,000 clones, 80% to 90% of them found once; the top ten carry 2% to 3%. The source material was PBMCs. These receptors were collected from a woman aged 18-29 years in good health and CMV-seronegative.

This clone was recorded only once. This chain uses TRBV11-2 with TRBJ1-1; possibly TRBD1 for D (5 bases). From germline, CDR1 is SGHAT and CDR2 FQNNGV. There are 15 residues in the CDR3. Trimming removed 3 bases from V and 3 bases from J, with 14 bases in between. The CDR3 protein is CASSLAAGRYTEAFF. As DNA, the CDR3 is TGTGCCAGCAGCTTGGCGGCAGGGAGGTACACTGAAGCTTTCTTT.

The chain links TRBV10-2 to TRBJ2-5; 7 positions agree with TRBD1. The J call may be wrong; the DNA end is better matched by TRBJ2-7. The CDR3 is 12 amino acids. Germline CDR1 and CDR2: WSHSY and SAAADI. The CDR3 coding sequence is TGCGCCAGCAGGACAGGGTACGACGAGCAGTACTTC. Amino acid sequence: CASRTGYDEQYF.

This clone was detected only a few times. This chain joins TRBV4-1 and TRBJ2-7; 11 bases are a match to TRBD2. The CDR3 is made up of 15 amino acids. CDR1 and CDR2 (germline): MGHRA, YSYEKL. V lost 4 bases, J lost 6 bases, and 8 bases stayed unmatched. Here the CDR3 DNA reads TGCGCCAGCAGCCTCCGGCTAGCGGGGGGACCCGAGCAGTACTTC. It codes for CASSLRLAGGPEQYF.

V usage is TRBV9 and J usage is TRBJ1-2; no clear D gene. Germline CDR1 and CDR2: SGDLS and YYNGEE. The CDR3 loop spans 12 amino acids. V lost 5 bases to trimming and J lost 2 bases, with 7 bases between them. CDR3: CASSKENYGYTF. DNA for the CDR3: TGTGCCAGCAGTAAAGAGAACTATGGCTACACCTTC.

The CDR3 is CASSGLDGGGMGTQYF. Here the CDR3 DNA reads TGTGCCAGCAGCGGGCTTGATGGGGGAGGGATGGGTACGCAGTATTTT. This chain connects TRBV9 to TRBJ2-3; TRBD2 agrees at 7 bases. Germline CDR1 SGDLS, CDR2 YYNGEE. V lost 3 bases to trimming and J lost 8 bases; unmatched junction nucleotides: 15. The CDR3 is 16 residues long.

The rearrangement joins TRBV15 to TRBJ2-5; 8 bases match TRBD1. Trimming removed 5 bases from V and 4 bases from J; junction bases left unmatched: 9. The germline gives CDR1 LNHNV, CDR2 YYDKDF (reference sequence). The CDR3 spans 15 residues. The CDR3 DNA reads TGTGCCACCAGCTCTGATCAGGGGGCAGGAGAGACCCAGTACTTC. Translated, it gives CATSSDQGAGETQYF. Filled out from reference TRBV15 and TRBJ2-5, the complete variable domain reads DAMVIQNPRYQVTQFGKPVTLSCSQTLNHNVMYWYQQKSSQAPKLLFHYYDKDFNNEADTPDNFQSRRPNTSFCFLDIRSPGLGDTAMYLCATSSDQGAGETQYFGPGTRLLVL.

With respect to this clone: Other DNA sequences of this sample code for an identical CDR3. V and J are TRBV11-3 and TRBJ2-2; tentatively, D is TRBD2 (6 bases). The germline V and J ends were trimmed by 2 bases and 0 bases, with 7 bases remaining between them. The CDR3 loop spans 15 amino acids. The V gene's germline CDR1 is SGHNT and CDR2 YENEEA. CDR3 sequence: CASSLRGTNTGELFF. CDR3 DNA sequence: TGTGCCAGCAGCTTACGGGGGACGAACACCGGGGAGCTGTTTTTT.

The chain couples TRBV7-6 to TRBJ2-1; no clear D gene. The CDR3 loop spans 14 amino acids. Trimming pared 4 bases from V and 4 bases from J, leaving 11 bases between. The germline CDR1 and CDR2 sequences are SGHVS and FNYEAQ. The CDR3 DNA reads TGTGCCAGCAGCTCCATAACGGAGTACAATGAGCAGTTCTTC. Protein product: CASSSITEYNEQFF. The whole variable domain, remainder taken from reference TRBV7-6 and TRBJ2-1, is GAGVSQSPRYKVTKRGQDVALRCDPISGHVSLYWYRQALGQGPEFLTYFNYEAQQDKSGLPNDRFSAERPEGSISTLTIQRTEQRDSAMYRCASSSITEYNEQFFGPGTRLTVL.

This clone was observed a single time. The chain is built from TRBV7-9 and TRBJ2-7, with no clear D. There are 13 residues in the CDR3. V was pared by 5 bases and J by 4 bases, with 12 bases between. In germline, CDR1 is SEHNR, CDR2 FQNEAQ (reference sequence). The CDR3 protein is CASSDHSMYEQYF. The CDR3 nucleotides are TGTGCCAGCAGCGATCACTCTATGTACGAGCAGTACTTC. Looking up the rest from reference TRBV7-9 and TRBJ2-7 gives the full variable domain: DTGVSQNPRHKITKRGQNVTFRCDPISEHNRLYWYRQTLGQGPEFLTYFQNEAQLEKSRLLSDRFSAERPKGSFSTLEIQRTEQGDSAMYLCASSDHSMYEQYFGPGTRLTVT.

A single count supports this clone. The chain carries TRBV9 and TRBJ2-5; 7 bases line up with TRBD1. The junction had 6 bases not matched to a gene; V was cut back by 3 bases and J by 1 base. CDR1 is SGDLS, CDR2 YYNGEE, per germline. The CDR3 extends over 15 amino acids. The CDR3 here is CASSALGQLQETQYF. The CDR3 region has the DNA TGTGCCAGCAGCGCGCTGGGACAGCTCCAAGAGACCCAGTACTTC.